The 20 T cell receptor beta chains listed next were all sequenced from one sample in a study of regulatory T cells in long-lasting Graves disease (dated by TCRdb to about 2021). The time point tag for this specimen amounts to: persistent/refractory GD, antithyroid drugs over 5 years with positive TRAb. For both TCR sequencing and RNA sequencing, RNA was extracted from PBMCs in TRIzol. Library preparation employed multiplex PCR. The sample was run on an Illumina HiSeq 4000. CDR3 regions were amplified by Arm-PCR with iRepertoire HTBI primers to construct TCR beta libraries. The public reads were reanalyzed by TCRdb: fastp trimming at Q25, MiXCR alignment, in-frame beta chains only. Rows are unified per CDR3 protein, each entry keeping the most common DNA and genes. Counted in this sample were around 510,000 distinct CDR3 sequences; more than 20% of them appeared once. The ten largest account for 7.8% of the sample.

The sample in question was peripheral blood mononuclear cells (PBMCs), obtained when the disease was refractory, from a patient treated with antithyroid drugs. Receptors were obtained from a female donor with Graves disease.

At least ten counts were recorded for this clonotype. This chain uses TRBV4-1 with TRBJ2-5; D call uncertain. Germline loops: CDR1 MGHRA, CDR2 YSYEKL. This CDR3 region has 14 residues. Trimming took 1 base from V and 2 from J, leaving 8 bases between them. CDR3 nucleotides: TGCGCCAGCAGCCAAGTGGGTTGGCAAGAGACCCAGTACTTC. Translation: CASSQVGWQETQYF.

The J gene is TRBJ2-3, the V gene TRBV28; tentative D call: TRBD2 (5 bases). Trimming pared 7 bases from V and 3 bases from J, leaving 20 bases between. The CDR3 loop spans 16 amino acids. Germline assignment: CDR1 MDHEN and CDR2 SYDVKM. In nucleotides, the CDR3 is TGTGCCAGCATCACCCGCAGGCGGGCTAGTACAGATACGCAGTATTTT. Translated, it gives CASITRRRASTDTQYF.

This clonotype was picked up many times. The chain carries TRBV7-3 and TRBJ2-7; 7 nucleotides match TRBD1. The CDR3 runs 17 residues. Germline V gene sequence: CDR1 SGHTA, CDR2 FQGTGA. The J segment lost 7 bases and the V segment lost 1 base, leaving 16 bases of the junction unmatched. The CDR3 DNA is TGTGCCAGCAGCTTAAAGGAGGTGGGGGACAGCCCGTGGGAGCAGTACTTC. Translating gives CASSLKEVGDSPWEQYF. Based on the CDR3 plus reference TRBV7-3 and TRBJ2-7, the full variable domain is GAGVSQTPSNKVTEKGKYVELRCDPISGHTALYWYRQSLGQGPEFLIYFQGTGAADDSGLPNDRFFAVRPEGSVSTLKIQRTERGDSAVYLCASSLKEVGDSPWEQYFGPGTRLTVT.

This clonotype was counted ten times or more. The V and J genes are TRBV27 and TRBJ2-7; D is undetermined. The germline V gene encodes CDR1 MNHEY and CDR2 SMNVEV (reference sequence). This CDR3 contains 14 residues. With 7 bases removed from V and 7 bases from J, the gap between germline ends came to 20 bases. CDR3 sequence: CASTTFRGRSEQYF. CDR3 nucleotides: TGTGCCAGCACCACCTTCCGAGGCCGTTCGGAGCAGTACTTC.

This clonotype was observed at least ten times. The V and J genes are TRBV20-1 and TRBJ1-4, with unresolved D. The CDR3 loop spans 10 amino acids. CDR1 and CDR2 (germline): DFQATT, SNEGSKA (reference sequence). In nucleotides, the CDR3 is TGCAGAGAAACATGGGAAAAACTGTTTTTT. It specifies CRETWEKLFF.

This clonotype appeared many times. The chain links TRBV28 to TRBJ2-7, with 10 nucleotides matching TRBD2. This CDR3 is built from 17 residues. Germline CDR1 and CDR2: MDHEN and SYDVKM. V trimming: 4 bases; J trimming: 3 bases; junction bases outside the gene matches: 12. The CDR3: CASSSAGGSGGLYEQYF. Written as DNA, the CDR3 is TGTGCCAGCAGTTCTGCGGGGGGTAGCGGGGGGCTCTACGAGCAGTACTTC.

The chain employs TRBV7-8 and TRBJ1-6; 7 nucleotides agree with TRBD1. CDR3 length: 16 residues. After removal of 3 bases from V and 7 bases from J, the junction contained 9 bases not matched to a gene. Per germline, CDR1 SGHVS and CDR2 FQNEAQ. CDR3 sequence: CASSFETGAPNSPLHF. Here the CDR3 DNA reads TGTGCCAGCAGCTTCGAAACAGGGGCTCCAAATTCACCCCTCCACTTT.

The chain has TRBV12-3 or TRBV12-4 and TRBJ2-1, with D tentatively TRBD1 (6 bases). The CDR3 loop spans 15 amino acids. V lost 3 bases to trimming and J lost 3 bases, with 12 bases between them. CDR3 DNA sequence: TGTGCCAGCAGTTTGGTTAAGGACAGCTACAATGAGCAGTTCTTC. Translated: CASSLVKDSYNEQFF.

This clonotype has only a few counts. The rearrangement uses TRBV11-1 and TRBJ2-5; D is undetermined. The CDR3 has 14 residues. V was shortened by 5 bases and J by 4 bases, with 14 bases between the two germline ends. CDR1 is SGHAT and CDR2 is FQDESV in the germline V gene (reference sequence). The CDR3 DNA is TGTGCCAGCAGCACCCGGCCCTATGGAGAGACCCAGTACTTC. Translation: CASSTRPYGETQYF.

This clonotype appeared many times. V and J are TRBV25-1 and TRBJ2-1, with 8 positions matching TRBD2. Trimming at V came to 5 bases and at J to 5 bases, leaving 5 bases not matched to a gene. Germline V lookup: CDR1 MGHDK, CDR2 SYGVNS. The CDR3 runs 14 residues. CDR3: CASSKLAANNEQFF. Written as DNA, the CDR3 is TGTGCCAGCAGTAAACTAGCGGCAAACAATGAGCAGTTCTTC.

This clonotype was recorded at least ten times. The genes are TRBV5-1 and TRBJ1-2, with D possibly TRBD1 on 6 matching bases. Trimming left V 6 bases short and J 4 bases short, with 19 bases between. The germline V gene has CDR1 SGHRS and CDR2 YFSETQ. The CDR3 runs 15 residues. The CDR3 loop reads CASTEQPQGGYGYTF. The CDR3 DNA reads as TGCGCCAGCACCGAACAACCACAGGGCGGCTATGGCTACACCTTC.

The table lists this clonotype with many counts. The chain uses TRBV3-1 and TRBJ1-1; no reliable D call. Germline lookup yields CDR1 LGHDT and CDR2 YNNKEL (reference sequence). V was cut by 1 base and J by 10 bases, with 13 bases left in between. There are 13 residues in the CDR3. The DNA of the CDR3 is TGTGCCAGCAGCCAAGGGCCACCCAGTAGAGCTTTCTTT. This sequence encodes CASSQGPPSRAFF.

Of note for this clonotype: Given a much more abundant clone one base away, this may be a read error. This chain uses TRBV14 with TRBJ2-7; 13 nucleotides match TRBD2. V shed 6 bases and J 0 bases; nucleotides not matched to a gene: 20. The CDR3 runs to 21 residues. Germline V lookup: CDR1 SGHDN, CDR2 FVKESK. The CDR3 coding sequence is TGTGCCAGCAGTTGGTGGCCTGGGACTAGCGGGACAGTCATGGGCTCCTACGAGCAGTACTTC. Its translation is CASSWWPGTSGTVMGSYEQYF.

This clonotype was observed many times. The genes are TRBV6-1 and TRBJ2-7, with unresolved D. This CDR3 is 15 amino acids long. Germline V CDR1 and CDR2: MNHNS, SASEGT. V shed 5 bases and J shed 2 bases, with 16 bases lying between them. CDR3 region: CASSPYLDGTYEQYF. The CDR3 DNA reads TGTGCCAGCAGTCCATACCTGGACGGTACCTACGAGCAGTACTTC.

This clonotype was counted between two and nine times. V is TRBV28 and J is TRBJ1-6; D uncertain. CDR1 and CDR2 from the germline V gene are MDHEN and SYDVKM. Trimming cost V 0 bases and J 6 bases, with 12 bases left between them. The CDR3 runs 16 residues. CDR3 sequence (DNA): TGTGCCAGCAGTTTATGGTCACGGTCTTCTAATTCACCCCTCCACTTT. This gives the protein CASSLWSRSSNSPLHF. The whole variable domain, remainder taken from reference TRBV28 and TRBJ1-6, is DVKVTQSSRYLVKRTGEKVFLECVQDMDHENMFWYRQDPGLGLRLIYFSYDVKMKEKGDIPEGYSVSREKKERFSLILESASTNQTSMYLCASSLWSRSSNSPLHFGNGTRLTVT.

The chain carries TRBV11-2 and TRBJ2-1, with TRBD1 identical over 10 bases. V trimming: 5 bases; J trimming: 4 bases; junction bases outside the gene matches: 5. The CDR3 sequence is 15 residues long. The V gene's germline CDR1 is SGHAT and CDR2 FQNNGV. CDR3 nucleotide sequence: TGTGCCAGCAGCCCAGGACAGGGGGTGTACAATGAGCAGTTCTTC. This gives the protein CASSPGQGVYNEQFF.

The chain links TRBV5-6 to TRBJ2-1; the D gene is possibly TRBD1 (5 bases). The CDR3 covers 15 residues. From germline, CDR1 is SGHDT and CDR2 YYEEEE. V gave up 2 bases and J gave up 1 base, with 10 bases separating them. The DNA of the CDR3 is TGTGCCAGCAGCTTCCAGGGTGGGTCCTACAATGAGCAGTTCTTC. Its translation is CASSFQGGSYNEQFF.

This clonotype was detected ten times or more. This chain links TRBV28 with TRBJ2-7; unclear D gene. V was trimmed by 7 bases and J by 7 bases, leaving 20 bases between them. Germline values: CDR1 MDHEN, CDR2 SYDVKM. The CDR3 spans 14 residues. The CDR3 DNA reads as TGTGCCAGCAATCCCGGATCGACAAGGCGGGAGCAGTACTTC. Amino acid sequence: CASNPGSTRREQYF.

This clonotype was counted between two and nine times. V usage is TRBV27 and J usage is TRBJ1-1; D is perhaps TRBD1 (6 bases). Germline-derived CDR1 and CDR2 are MNHEY and SMNVEV (reference sequence). CDR3 length: 14 residues. The ends were cut back, 3 bases at V and 4 bases at J, with 12 bases in the middle. CDR3 coding DNA: TGTGCCAGCAGTTTCGCCGGGACATTCACTGAAGCTTTCTTT. This codes for CASSFAGTFTEAFF.

This clonotype turned up a few times. This chain links TRBV29-1 with TRBJ2-7, with 10 bases fitting TRBD1. V was clipped by 5 bases and J by 5 bases; unmatched bases: 6. The CDR3 covers 13 residues. CDR1 SQVTM and CDR2 ANQGSEA come from the germline V gene. The CDR3 region is CSVSRTGGNEQYF. In nucleotides, the CDR3 is TGCAGCGTTAGCCGGACAGGGGGGAACGAGCAGTACTTC.